This TCR beta chain is from a study of Graves' ophthalmopathy and Graves' hyperthyroidism listed by TCRdb under 2018. Context from the whole study: Stable hyperthyroidism was defined as no progression to ophthalmopathy within 18 months of follow-up. A discovery set of 95 to 100 patients (around 40 ophthalmopathy, under 65 stable hyperthyroidism) was enrolled to explore V-J signatures distinguishing ophthalmopathy from hyperthyroidism. In total, 135 blood samples were TCR-sequenced: fewer than 50 ophthalmopathy, some 72 hyperthyroidism and approximately 17 hyperthyroidism-to-ophthalmopathy patients. An independent validation cohort comprised fewer than 20 hyperthyroidism patients and about 16 patients who later progressed from hyperthyroidism to ophthalmopathy. In a handful of hyperthyroidism patients, the T-cell repertoire of thyroid tissue was compared with the T-cell repertoire of blood. To tell Graves' ophthalmopathy apart from Graves' hyperthyroidism, and to predict which patients would progress to ophthalmopathy, the study relied on TCR beta repertoire signatures. Following sampling, methimazole starting at 30 mg daily was administered to hyperthyroidism patients, and high-dose intravenous methylprednisolone was administered to ophthalmopathy patients.

For repertoire sequencing, TCR beta CDR3 regions were amplified from RNA transcripts. The first round of RT-PCR was done with HTBI primers and the Qiagen OneStep RT-PCR kit, and was followed by a second round of multiplex PCR, then size selection and purification. The libraries underwent paired-end sequencing with 100 bp reads on an Illumina HiSeq2000. Turning to the authors' computational methods: SOAPnuke was used to process the reads, throwing out any read that had adapters, had uncalled bases, had a mean Phred below 15, or lacked an exact constant-primer or identifier match. High-quality paired reads were merged with COPE v1.2.5. Unique nucleotide sequences were defined as clonotypes and aligned to IMGT TRB V, D and J references using MiTCR v1.1. The analysis was limited to V-J combinations with a frequency above 0.0001, which together covered 99% to 99.2% of repertoires. For each V-J combination, a TCR clonal expansion and chaos score was defined as F50 clonal expansion divided by the chaos observed in the TCRdist matrix. Welch's t-statistics and random forest were used to narrow the features down to about a dozen V-J combinations, which were then fed into a naive Bayes classifier. The similarity between thyroid and blood repertoires was quantified using the Morisita-Horn index. TCRdb's own reprocessing of the public reads used fastp at Q25 and MiXCR and kept productive beta chains. CDR3 protein duplicates are merged, each entry listing the most common genes and DNA. These V and J calls rely on TCRdb rather than the paper's analysis. Recorded for this sample are around 1.1 million distinct CDR3 sequences; less than 45% of them occurred a single time. The ten biggest clones cover around 10% of the sample.

What the authors observed across the whole study: Most of the expanded thyroid clonotypes with a frequency above 0.001 were also detected in blood, and it was suggested that the thyroid immune response may be reflected by blood repertoires. In cross-validation, the 13-signature model distinguished ophthalmopathy from stable hyperthyroidism with more than 85% sensitivity and 81% to 82% specificity, while in the test set the corresponding values were about 79% and 69%. Sample size was not statistically predetermined, and group allocation was not concealed from the investigators. In validation, the model predicted ophthalmopathy progression with 55% to 71% sensitivity and roughly 72% specificity; roughly eleven predicted patients were CT-confirmed with GO in a median of around 6.5 months.

Details on this clonotype: What this receptor recognizes is not known. Nothing much larger sits one base from this clone, and base qualities are not available.

Via the germline V gene, CDR1 is MNHEY and CDR2 SVGAGI. Inclusive of the bounding cysteine and phenylalanine, the CDR3 is 15 residues long. Only the CDR3 portion is preserved as DNA: 45 bases, with reading frame beginning at the first base. At the junction V is shortened by 3 bases and J by 5 bases, with 16 bases in between. Hyperthyroidism patients were newly diagnosed, with disease duration under 2 months, and aged 18 to 65 years. Patients with other autoimmune diseases, uncontrolled infections, pregnancy or lactation were excluded from the study. Clinical symptoms, serum thyroxine, TRAb, thyroid ultrasound and orbital computed tomography formed the basis of the diagnosis. Trizol reagent was used to extract the total RNA, and its quality was then checked on an Agilent 2100 Bioanalyzer.

The TCR comes from an adult man with Graves' hyperthyroidism. Sequences were obtained from peripheral blood or thyroid tissue (not recorded which). The sequence joins TRBV6-5 to TRBJ1-1; D gene: possibly TRBD1, on 5 matching bases. The CDR3 corresponds to CASSYTVGVGTEAFF. The DNA sequence is as follows: TGTGCCAGCAGTTATACCGTGGGGGTTGGAACTGAAGCTTTCTTT.